These 21 T cell receptor beta chains were all obtained from the same sample, sequenced in a study of blood T cells in healthy people across ages (dated by TCRdb to between 2014 and 2017). The library was prepared using 5' RACE. The sample was run on an Illumina HiSeq 2500. A second PCR of 7 to 11 cycles was performed with a sample-barcoded 5' primer and a J-beta primer mix. Through fastp at Q25 and MiXCR, TCRdb rebuilt clones from the public reads, retaining in-frame beta chains. Rows with a matching CDR3 protein are joined into one entry that keeps the most common DNA and genes. Present in this sample are 450,000 to 650,000 distinct CDR3 sequences, around 24% of which were seen just once. The top ten constitute around 10% of the sample. These data were likewise used in another study, on T cells of mothers and their children.

Material: blood. All receptors derive from a boy under 18 in good health.

There are a few counts of this clonotype. The chain links TRBV12-3 or TRBV12-4 to TRBJ1-4; 10 bases align to TRBD1. V gave up 5 bases and J gave up 8 bases; unmatched junction bases: 5. The CDR3 runs 14 residues. In DNA form, the CDR3 reads TGTGCCAGCAGTATGGGACAGGGGACCGAAAAACTGTTTTTT. Translation: CASSMGQGTEKLFF.

The chain links TRBV20-1 to TRBJ1-5; a possible D gene is TRBD1 (5 bases). The CDR3 has 15 residues. CDR1 is DFQATT, CDR2 SNEGSKA, per germline (reference sequence). V lost 4 bases, J lost 4 bases, and 17 bases lay in between. In DNA, the CDR3 is TGCAGTGCTAACCTACCGGGAGGGGCTAATCAGCCCCAGCATTTT. Translation: CSANLPGGANQPQHF.

This clonotype showed up just a few times. The V and J genes are TRBV6-6 and TRBJ1-1; 7 nucleotides agree with TRBD1. The CDR3 is made up of 14 amino acids. The V and J ends lost 6 bases and 1 base, in that order; junction bases with no gene match: 5. Germline lookup yields CDR1 MNHNY and CDR2 SVGAGI (reference sequence). CDR3 residues: CASSLQGSNTEAFF. In DNA form, the CDR3 reads TGTGCCAGCAGCCTACAGGGGTCGAACACTGAAGCTTTCTTT.

In its sample, this clonotype was seen a few times. The chain has TRBV4-1 and TRBJ2-7; 15 bases are a match to TRBD2. The V gene end was trimmed by 2 bases and the J gene end by 5 bases; junction bases not matched to a gene: 4. This CDR3 has 16 amino acids. CDR1 and CDR2 (germline): MGHRA, YSYEKL. In DNA, the CDR3 is TGCGCCAGCAGCCAAACCGGGACTAGCGGGAGGAACGAGCAGTACTTC. This encodes CASSQTGTSGRNEQYF.

This clonotype was found a few times. The rearrangement links TRBV28 to TRBJ1-2; D gene uncertain. V lost 6 bases to trimming and J lost 2 bases, with 13 bases between them. This CDR3 has 14 amino acids. CDR1 MDHEN and CDR2 SYDVKM come from the germline V gene. The CDR3 is CASSLGRQNYGYTF. CDR3 DNA sequence: TGTGCCAGCAGCCTAGGTCGCCAGAACTATGGCTACACCTTC.

This chain uses TRBV15 with TRBJ2-5; D unresolved. CDR3 size: 14 residues. The germline V gene encodes CDR1 LNHNV and CDR2 YYDKDF (reference sequence). With 1 base removed from V and 9 bases from J, the gap between germline ends came to 15 bases. In DNA, the CDR3 is TGTGCCACCAGCAGAGTCGAGCTTACGGTGCCCCAGTACTTC. It is translated as CATSRVELTVPQYF.

This chain links TRBV19 with TRBJ2-1; D gene ambiguous. Germline loops: CDR1 LNHDA, CDR2 SQIVND (reference sequence). The CDR3 runs 12 residues. Trimming pared 6 bases from V and 14 bases from J, leaving 17 bases between. CDR3 sequence: CASRSPIMVKFF. CDR3 nucleotide sequence: TGTGCCAGTAGAAGTCCCATAATGGTTAAGTTCTTC. The whole variable domain, filled in from reference TRBV19 and TRBJ2-1, reads DGGITQSPKYLFRKEGQNVTLSCEQNLNHDAMYWYRQDPGQGLRLIYYSQIVNDFQKGDIAEGYSVSREKKESFPLTVTSAQKNPTAFYLCASRSPIMVKFFGPGTRLTVL.

This clonotype was detected only a few times. The chain couples TRBV29-1 to TRBJ1-1; TRBD1 matches at 8 bases. The CDR3 runs 10 residues. The J segment lost 10 bases and the V segment lost 4 bases, leaving 2 bases of the junction unmatched. Germline CDR1 SQVTM, CDR2 ANQGSEA. CDR3 loop: CSVGQGRAFF. The CDR3 DNA follows: TGCAGCGTTGGACAGGGGAGAGCTTTCTTT.

The chain combines TRBV28 with TRBJ1-5; D is undetermined. The CDR3 spans 14 residues. V was trimmed by 5 bases and J by 7 bases, leaving 15 bases between them. Germline CDR1 is MDHEN and CDR2 is SYDVKM. The CDR3 region is CASSPSGTGQPQHF. DNA for the CDR3: TGTGCCAGCAGTCCGAGCGGTACGGGACAGCCCCAGCATTTT.

This rearrangement joins TRBV18 to TRBJ1-2; D is possibly TRBD1 (5 bases). Between the trimmed V and J ends, which lost 6 bases and 3 bases, there was a span of 17 bases. Germline CDR1 and CDR2: KGHSH and LQKENI. There are 15 residues in the CDR3. The CDR3 loop is CASSRILDSYYGYTF. For the CDR3, the DNA is TGTGCCAGCTCCCGCATTCTCGACAGCTACTATGGCTACACCTTC. The full variable domain, completed using reference TRBV18 and TRBJ1-2, is NAGVMQNPRHLVRRRGQEARLRCSPMKGHSHVYWYRQLPEEGLKFMVYLQKENIIDESGMPKERFSAEFPKEGPSILRIQQVVRGDSAAYFCASSRILDSYYGYTFGSGTRLTVV.

The chain combines TRBV7-9 with TRBJ2-1; TRBD1 matches at 10 bases. The CDR3 loop spans 16 amino acids. V shed 5 bases and J 5 bases; nucleotides not matched to a gene: 9. The germline V gene encodes CDR1 SEHNR and CDR2 FQNEAQ (reference sequence). CDR3 region: CASSLTGTGVNNEQFF. CDR3 sequence (DNA): TGTGCCAGCAGCCTGACCGGGACAGGGGTGAACAATGAGCAGTTCTTC. Based on the CDR3 plus reference TRBV7-9 and TRBJ2-1, the full variable domain is DTGVSQNPRHKITKRGQNVTFRCDPISEHNRLYWYRQTLGQGPEFLTYFQNEAQLEKSRLLSDRFSAERPKGSFSTLEIQRTEQGDSAMYLCASSLTGTGVNNEQFFGPGTRLTVL.

This clonotype has only a few counts. This chain connects TRBV10-3 to TRBJ2-3; 7 bases match TRBD1. CDR1 and CDR2 from the germline V gene are ENHRY and SYGVKD. The CDR3 consists of 15 residues. Losses at the gene ends were 4 bases for V and 5 bases for J; bases not matched to a gene: 9. Here the CDR3 reads CAISGGGAIIDTQYF. CDR3 nucleotides: TGTGCCATCAGTGGAGGGGGCGCGATTATAGATACGCAGTATTTT.

This clonotype came up many times. The chain recombines TRBV6-5 with TRBJ1-1; 8 nucleotides align to TRBD1. This CDR3 has 13 residues. Germline V gene lookup returns CDR1 MNHEY and CDR2 SVGAGI. The trim removed 6 bases at V and 5 bases at J, leaving 5 bases unmatched. The DNA for the CDR3 is TGTGCCAGCAGCCCCACAGGGGGAACTGAAGCTTTCTTT. Amino acids: CASSPTGGTEAFF.

The chain recombines TRBV13 with TRBJ1-3; D uncertain. Between the trimmed V and J ends, which lost 8 bases and 0 bases, there was a span of 14 bases. Germline V gene lookup returns CDR1 PRHDT and CDR2 FYEKMQ (reference sequence). The CDR3 length is 15 residues. CDR3 sequence: CASRAPGDSGNTIYF. Here the CDR3 DNA reads TGTGCCAGCCGAGCCCCGGGAGACTCTGGAAACACCATATATTTT.

V gene TRBV24-1 combines with J gene TRBJ2-5; 7 bases agree with TRBD1. The CDR3 runs 14 residues. The J segment lost 5 bases and the V segment lost 2 bases, leaving 4 bases of the junction unmatched. From germline, CDR1 is KGHDR and CDR2 SFDVKD. The DNA for the CDR3 is TGTGCCACCAGTGATTCGGACAGGTTTGAGACCCAGTACTTC. This codes for CATSDSDRFETQYF.

This clonotype was seen a handful of times. The junction departs from the called germline gene at one end, perhaps through a read error. This chain links TRBV7-2 with TRBJ2-1; TRBD1 agrees at 7 bases. The DNA end is a closer match to TRBJ2-7, so the J assignment may be wrong. The germline gives CDR1 SGHTA, CDR2 FQGNSA. CDR3 length: 13 residues. Here the CDR3 DNA reads TGTGCCAACAGCTTGGAGACAGGGTTCGAGCAGTACTTC. Translation: CANSLETGFEQYF.

V usage is TRBV25-1 and J usage is TRBJ2-1; 11 bases are a match to TRBD2. Germline lookup yields CDR1 MGHDK and CDR2 SYGVNS. The CDR3 totals 15 residues. V was clipped by 4 bases and J by 7 bases; unmatched bases: 6. The CDR3 here is CASSGTSGFINEQFF. CDR3 nucleotide sequence: TGTGCCAGCAGTGGGACTAGCGGGTTTATTAATGAGCAGTTCTTC. Full variable domain (missing parts from reference TRBV25-1 and TRBJ2-1): EADIYQTPRYLVIGTGKKITLECSQTMGHDKMYWYQQDPGMELHLIHYSYGVNSTEKGDLSSESTVSRIRTEHFPLTLESARPSHTSQYLCASSGTSGFINEQFFGPGTRLTVL.

The V gene is TRBV13, the J gene TRBJ1-4; 7 bases line up with TRBD1. Germline-derived CDR1 and CDR2 are PRHDT and FYEKMQ (reference sequence). V dropped 6 bases and J dropped 4; count of bases not matched to a gene: 5. This CDR3 comprises 14 residues. The CDR3 region has the DNA TGTGCCAGCAGGATCAGGGGGGGTAATGAAAAACTGTTTTTT. Translated, it gives CASRIRGGNEKLFF. Together with reference TRBV13 and TRBJ1-4, the CDR3 gives the full variable domain: AAGVIQSPRHLIKEKRETATLKCYPIPRHDTVYWYQQGPGQDPQFLISFYEKMQSDKGSIPDRFSAQQFSDYHSELNMSSLELGDSALYFCASRIRGGNEKLFFGSGTQLSVL.

This clonotype was recorded a few times. The genes are TRBV5-1 and TRBJ2-4; D is unclear. The CDR3 consists of 15 residues. Germline CDR1 is SGHRS and CDR2 is YFSETQ. V was pared by 4 bases and J by 2 bases, with 13 bases between. This chain's CDR3 is CASSAAEDPKNIQYF. The CDR3 DNA sequence: TGCGCCAGCAGCGCCGCCGAAGACCCCAAAAACATTCAGTACTTC.

This clonotype was detected a few times. The chain is built from TRBV4-3 and TRBJ2-7; 9 nucleotides align to TRBD1. V shed 2 bases and J 2 bases; nucleotides not matched to a gene: 4. Germline V CDR1 and CDR2: LGHNA, YSLEER. This CDR3 is 15 amino acids long. The CDR3 region is CASSQTGTGTYEQYF. CDR3 coding DNA: TGCGCCAGCAGCCAAACCGGGACAGGGACCTACGAGCAGTACTTC.

This clonotype was seen more than once but under ten times. This chain uses TRBV28 with TRBJ2-1; TRBD2 matches 8 bases. The junction had 10 bases not matched to a gene; V was cut back by 6 bases and J by 9 bases. The CDR3 is 14 amino acids. Germline loops: CDR1 MDHEN, CDR2 SYDVKM. The CDR3 loop reads CASSDFSGKAEQFF. The CDR3 DNA reads as TGTGCCAGCAGCGATTTTAGCGGGAAGGCTGAGCAGTTCTTC.